Presented here are 26 T cell receptor beta chains from one specimen sequenced in a study of T cells expressing NK-cell markers. One entry per CDR3 protein, without DNA, is what TCRdb gives after re-calling the 5' RACE reads. The table lists about 160,000 distinct CDR3 sequences, with roughly a fifth in the top ten. Sequenced sample: blood T cells: a sorted CD56 or NKG2C T cell subset, CD4+ or CD8+ T cells, or bulk PBMC T cells (not recorded which). All receptors derive from a man aged 18-69 years in good health.

The V call is TRBV5-1, the J call TRBJ2-1; TCRdb names TRBD1, which stays unverified in the absence of DNA. This CDR3 is built from 14 residues. Germline lookup yields CDR1 SGHRS and CDR2 YFSETQ. The CDR3 sequence: CASSARDGYNEQFF. The variable domain in full, completed from reference TRBV5-1 and TRBJ2-1, reads KAGVTQTPRYLIKTRGQQVTLSCSPISGHRSVSWYQQTPGQGLQFLFEYFSETQRNKGNFPGRFSGRQFSNSRSEMNVSTLELGDSALYLCASSARDGYNEQFFGPGTRLTVL.

CDR3 loop: CASSLVDAWGNTQYF. The V gene is TRBV5-1, the J gene TRBJ2-3. The CDR3 sequence is 15 residues long. Germline CDR1 SGHRS, CDR2 YFSETQ.

The chain recombines TRBV4-2 with TRBJ2-7; the TCRdb D gene call, TRBD1, has no DNA to confirm it. This CDR3 spans 16 amino acids. Germline V gives CDR1 LGHNA, CDR2 YNFKEQ. The CDR3 protein is CASSQDPGTGGNEQYF.

CDR3 sequence reads: CASSARQGQPQHF. The chain carries TRBV5-6 and TRBJ1-5; the TCRdb D gene call, TRBD1, has no DNA to confirm it. Germline assignment: CDR1 SGHDT and CDR2 YYEEEE. The CDR3 length is 13 residues.

This chain connects TRBV6-6 to TRBJ2-3; TCRdb selects TRBD2, and the lack of DNA leaves this call unchecked. This CDR3 region has 13 residues. Germline V CDR1 and CDR2: MNHNY, SVGAGI (reference sequence). The CDR3 sequence is CASSDPSTDTQYF.

The CDR3 loop is CASSIRDTLQETQYF. The chain carries TRBV5-1 and TRBJ2-5; the TCRdb D gene call, TRBD1, has no DNA to confirm it. Germline V gene lookup returns CDR1 SGHRS and CDR2 YFSETQ. The CDR3 consists of 15 residues.

This chain uses TRBV3-1 with TRBJ2-7. There are 14 residues in the CDR3. Germline V gives CDR1 LGHDT, CDR2 YNNKEL (reference sequence). The chain's CDR3 is CASSLTGWPYEQYF.

This chain connects TRBV6-5 to TRBJ1-1; TCRdb outputs TRBD1, but without DNA this stays unchecked. The CDR3 loop spans 14 amino acids. Germline V gene sequence: CDR1 MNHEY, CDR2 SVGAGI. CDR3 sequence: CATVTPGSNTEAFF.

V is TRBV27 and J is TRBJ1-2; TCRdb returns TRBD1, unconfirmable since there is no DNA. Germline V lookup: CDR1 MNHEY, CDR2 SMNVEV (reference sequence). The CDR3 has 14 residues. The CDR3 protein is CASRETGGLYGYTF.

This chain connects TRBV4-2 to TRBJ1-5; TCRdb picks TRBD1, but there is no DNA to check that call. The CDR3 spans 15 residues. Germline V CDR1 and CDR2: LGHNA, YNFKEQ. The CDR3 region is CASSQEGQGSQPQHF.

The rearrangement links TRBV7-9 to TRBJ1-2; TCRdb's D call of TRBD1 is untestable without DNA. This CDR3 has 14 amino acids. Germline V CDR1 and CDR2: SEHNR, FQNEAQ (reference sequence). The CDR3 protein is CASSLGGALYGYTF.

The chain is built from TRBV7-2 and TRBJ2-7; TCRdb proposes TRBD2, but this gene call is untestable without DNA. The CDR3 runs to 17 residues. Germline loops: CDR1 SGHTA, CDR2 FQGNSA. The CDR3 here is CASSLASGGTSSYEQYF.

The genes are TRBV5-5 and TRBJ2-7; the TCRdb call, TRBD1, lacks DNA for checking. Germline V gene sequence: CDR1 SGHKS, CDR2 YYEKEE (reference sequence). This CDR3 is built from 13 residues. The CDR3 here is CASSWTGRVEQYF.

V usage is TRBV10-3 and J usage is TRBJ2-7. Germline assignment: CDR1 ENHRY and CDR2 SYGVKD. The CDR3 is 13 amino acids. The CDR3 sequence is CAISDTANYEQYF.

The CDR3 protein is CASSNRANSNQPQHF. The chain joins TRBV4-2 to TRBJ1-5; lacking DNA, the TRBD1 call made by TCRdb goes unchecked. The CDR3 is 15 residues long. Looked up from germline, CDR1 is LGHNA and CDR2 is YNFKEQ.

The chain uses TRBV7-9 and TRBJ2-7; absent DNA, TCRdb's TRBD2 call cannot be checked. CDR3 length: 16 residues. Germline loops: CDR1 SEHNR, CDR2 FQNEAQ (reference sequence). The CDR3: CASSFHQLAGGEEQYF.

This chain uses TRBV3-1 with TRBJ1-2. The CDR3 totals 15 residues. Per germline, CDR1 LGHDT and CDR2 YNNKEL (reference sequence). The chain's CDR3 is CASSQDWSTHLGYTF.

The chain is built from TRBV7-9 and TRBJ2-7; the D gene TCRdb calls, TRBD1, cannot be checked with no DNA. This CDR3 contains 15 residues. CDR1 is SEHNR and CDR2 is FQNEAQ in the germline V gene (reference sequence). CDR3 sequence: CASSFASGQLDEQYF.

The rearrangement uses TRBV27 and TRBJ1-5; without DNA, the TCRdb call of TRBD1 cannot be checked. Germline CDR1 reads MNHEY; CDR2 reads SMNVEV (reference sequence). This CDR3 spans 15 amino acids. The CDR3 here is CASSLPRVVNQPQHF.

This sequence joins TRBV7-9 and TRBJ1-5; TCRdb's D call of TRBD1 is untestable without DNA. The CDR3 contains 14 residues. The germline V gene encodes CDR1 SEHNR and CDR2 FQNEAQ (reference sequence). CDR3 sequence reads: CASSSGAGREPQHF.

The chain links TRBV15 to TRBJ1-1; with no DNA, the TCRdb D assignment of TRBD1 cannot be verified. The germline gives CDR1 LNHNV, CDR2 YYDKDF (reference sequence). The CDR3 extends over 16 amino acids. CDR3 sequence reads: CATSTRQGIMNTEAFF.

The V and J genes are TRBV10-2 and TRBJ2-7; TCRdb's D gene call, TRBD1, goes unchecked for lack of DNA. The CDR3 spans 14 residues. The germline V gene encodes CDR1 WSHSY and CDR2 SAAADI. CDR3 amino acids: CASISGFPGYEQYF.

The rearrangement uses TRBV7-3 and TRBJ2-4; the TCRdb call, TRBD2, lacks DNA for checking. The germline gives CDR1 SGHTA, CDR2 FQGTGA. The CDR3 contains 13 residues. CDR3 amino acids: CASSSGGENIQYF.

The V gene is TRBV10-3, the J gene TRBJ2-7; TCRdb indicates TRBD1, and absent DNA this call remains unverified. Germline V gene data show CDR1 as ENHRY and CDR2 as SYGVKD. This CDR3 comprises 13 residues. CDR3: CAIKGQGFHEQYF.

The CDR3 protein is CSVTGGAFIDDYEQYF. This chain uses TRBV29-1 with TRBJ2-7; TCRdb indicates TRBD1, and absent DNA this call remains unverified. The CDR3 length is 16 residues. CDR1 is SQVTM, CDR2 ANQGSEA, per germline.

This chain joins TRBV14 and TRBJ2-7. Per germline, CDR1 SGHDN and CDR2 FVKESK. This CDR3 spans 12 amino acids. The CDR3 is CASSGLVYEQYF.